This record covers a single T cell receptor (beta chain). Genomic DNA (from each subset) was split evenly across several immunoSEQ plates. Profiling relied on immunoSEQ multiplex PCR, and the TCRdb table lists in-frame clones only, not all of them. The sample shows about 710,000 clones, about two thirds of them seen only once. Each donor was a Caucasian adult residing in Nashville, Tennessee. CD45RA-negative memory and CD45RA+ naive subsets were split from the CD4+ cells. This specimen belongs to a study of shared clonotypes between healthy human individuals. Study summary: For every donor, three CD4 naive, three CD4 memory, two CD8 naive and one CD8 memory plates were used.

CDR3 size: 14 residues. Germline lookup yields CDR1 MNHEY and CDR2 SVGAGI. With 6 bases clipped from V and 2 bases from J, the junction kept 0 bases outside the gene matches. The TCR sequence derives from a woman aged 25 to 39 in good health. The material sequenced was memory CD4+ T cells sorted from blood. Subset defined: CD45RA-negative fraction. The chain combines TRBV6-5 with TRBJ2-7, with 14 bases matching TRBD2. CDR3 sequence (DNA): TGTGCCAGCAGGGGACTAGCGGGAGCCTACGAGCAGTACTTC. Translating gives CASRGLAGAYEQYF.